The next 8 T cell receptor beta chains were all read from a single sample in a study of shared clonotypes between healthy human individuals. Sequencing was performed with immunoSEQ multiplex PCR; in TCRdb, only in-frame clones are kept and a portion is missing. This sample carries 2 million to 3 million clones, around nine tenths of them seen once, and the ten largest clones take over 0.12%. Sequencing input: naive CD4+ T cells sorted from blood. The subset was: CD45RA+ positively selected. The receptors here all came from a man between 18 and 35 years old in good health.

This clone came up once. The CDR3 sequence: CASSGLVRGNLRYF. The CDR3 DNA follows: TGTGCCAGCAGTGGATTGGTCAGGGGAAACTTGAGATACTTC. V and J are TRBV2 and TRBJ2-7, with D perhaps matching TRBD1 (6 bases). The germline V gene encodes CDR1 SNHLY and CDR2 FYNNEI. V dropped 4 bases and J dropped 13 bases, with 23 bases sitting between them. The CDR3 spans 14 residues.

CDR3 nucleotide sequence: TGTGCCAGCAGCTTGACGGTTGCGAACACTGAAGCTTTCTTT. Residues: CASSLTVANTEAFF. The chain uses TRBV5-4 and TRBJ1-1, with D unclear. V lost 1 base to trimming and J lost 1 base, with 8 bases between them. The CDR3 is 14 amino acids. Looked up from germline, CDR1 is SGHNT and CDR2 is YYREEE (reference sequence).

With regard to this clone: Other DNA sequences within the sample encode an identical CDR3. This sequence joins TRBV5-1 and TRBJ2-7; D possibly matches TRBD1 or TRBD2 (6 bases each). CDR1 and CDR2 from the germline V gene are SGHRS and YFSETQ. The CDR3 contains 12 residues. Trimming took 3 bases from V and 6 from J, leaving 10 bases between them. The CDR3 sequence is CASSSQGGEQYF. The CDR3 nucleotides are TGCGCCAGCAGCTCACAGGGAGGCGAGCAGTACTTC.

Worth noting for this clone: Additional DNA sequences in this sample encode the identical CDR3. The V call is TRBV5-1, the J call TRBJ2-3, with no clear D. This CDR3 spans 15 amino acids. Between the trimmed V and J ends, which lost 0 bases and 0 bases, there was a span of 8 bases. Germline loops: CDR1 SGHRS, CDR2 YFSETQ. CDR3 sequence: CASSLDPASTDTQYF. CDR3 DNA: TGCGCCAGCAGCTTGGATCCAGCTAGCACAGATACGCAGTATTTT.

The chain employs TRBV19 and TRBJ2-2; D not resolved. The CDR3 has 11 amino acids. The germline gives CDR1 LNHDA, CDR2 SQIVND (reference sequence). V lost 7 bases, J lost 7 bases, and 7 bases lay in between. CDR3 sequence: CASNDFGELFF. CDR3 coding DNA: TGTGCCAGTAACGACTTCGGGGAGCTGTTTTTT.

The chain combines TRBV7-2 with TRBJ2-6, with 8 bases lining up with TRBD2. This CDR3 has 19 residues. The trim removed 3 bases at V and 0 bases at J, leaving 10 bases unmatched. Germline CDR1 reads SGHTA; CDR2 reads FQGNSA. CDR3 nucleotides: TGTGCCAGCAGCTTCTTCATGCGGGGGGCAAACTCTGGGGCCAACGTCCTGACTTTC. It specifies CASSFFMRGANSGANVLTF. Together with reference TRBV7-2 and TRBJ2-6, the CDR3 gives the full variable domain: GAGVSQSPSNKVTEKGKDVELRCDPISGHTALYWYRQSLGQGLEFLIYFQGNSAPDKSGLPSDRFSAERTGGSVSTLTIQRTQQEDSAVYLCASSFFMRGANSGANVLTFGAGSRLTVL.

The chain links TRBV4-1 to TRBJ1-3; TRBD1 aligns across 7 bases. The CDR3 is made up of 15 amino acids. Trimming cost V 4 bases and J 0 bases; bases outside gene matches: 3. Germline lookup yields CDR1 MGHRA and CDR2 YSYEKL. CDR3: CASSPGDSSGNTIYF. DNA for the CDR3: TGCGCCAGCAGCCCAGGGGACAGCTCTGGAAACACCATATATTTT.

CDR3 DNA sequence: TGTGCCACCAGCAGCCGCCCCCCGGACAGGGGTATGACAGATACGCAGTATTTT. The encoded protein is CATSSRPPDRGMTDTQYF. V gene TRBV15 combines with J gene TRBJ2-3; TRBD1 matches 9 bases. CDR1 LNHNV and CDR2 YYDKDF come from the germline V gene (reference sequence). J lost 3 bases, V lost 3 bases, and 13 bases had no gene match. This CDR3 is built from 18 residues. Full variable domain (rest looked up from reference TRBV15 and TRBJ2-3): DAMVIQNPRYQVTQFGKPVTLSCSQTLNHNVMYWYQQKSSQAPKLLFHYYDKDFNNEADTPDNFQSRRPNTSFCFLDIRSPGLGDTAMYLCATSSRPPDRGMTDTQYFGPGTRLTVL.